These T cell receptor beta chains were read from a single sample in a study of identical twins. TCRdb ran MiXCR on the 5' RACE reads and lists one entry per CDR3 protein. The sample gives hundreds of thousands of distinct CDR3 sequences, 8.5% to 9% of which show up once; around 0.98% is in the top ten. This sample also belongs to another study, concerning yellow fever vaccine responses in identical twins.

Sequencing was carried out using PBMCs. Receptors originate from a woman under 30 in good health. Each CDR3 is given with its conserved first and last residue. D genes are given only for firm matches. Not every row has a clone size; where given, it reads once, few, many or a size class.

cdr3_aa,cdr3_nt,j_call,v_call,clone_size,d_call
CASSLGTVENIQYF,TGCGCCAGCAGCTTGGGGACGGTAGAAAACATTCAGTACTTC,TRBJ2-4,TRBV5-1,many,NA
CSARLRRSSYEQYF,TGCAGTGCTAGACTACGGAGGAGCTCCTACGAGCAGTACTTC,TRBJ2-7,TRBV20-1,NA,NA
CASRPGQLGETQYF,TGTGCCAGCAGACCGGGACAGTTAGGGGAGACCCAGTACTTC,TRBJ2-5,TRBV12-3/TRBV12-4,NA,TRBD1
CASSPRPSETQYF,TGTGCCAGCAGCCCCAGACCGAGTGAGACCCAGTACTTC,TRBJ2-5,TRBV12-3/TRBV12-4,NA,NA
CASSSARTSVYEQYF,TGTGCCAGCAGCTCGGCGCGGACTAGCGTTTACGAGCAGTACTTC,TRBJ2-7,TRBV7-9,few,TRBD2
CASSYSRGAAHYGYTF,TGTGCCAGCAGTTACTCGAGGGGGGCCGCCCACTATGGCTACACCTTC,TRBJ1-2,TRBV6-5,many,NA
CSARDLGLEQFF,TGCAGTGCTAGAGATCTAGGACTAGAGCAGTTCTTC,TRBJ2-1,TRBV20-1,NA,NA
CSAERGAPGTEAFF,TGCAGCGCAGAACGGGGGGCTCCCGGGACTGAAGCTTTCTTT,TRBJ1-1,TRBV29-1,few,NA
CSVRRANTGELFF,TGCAGTGTGAGGCGAGCGAACACCGGGGAGCTGTTTTTT,TRBJ2-2,TRBV20-1,few,NA
CSAGDRAASNEKLFF,TGCAGTGCTGGGGACAGGGCAGCGTCTAATGAAAAACTGTTTTTT,TRBJ1-4,TRBV20-1,many,TRBD1
CASSPENRHNEQFF,TGTGCCAGCAGCCCCGAAAACAGACACAATGAGCAGTTCTTC,TRBJ2-1,TRBV7-8,NA,NA
CASSVVGSHEQYF,TGTGCCAGCAGCGTAGTTGGCTCCCACGAGCAGTACTTC,TRBJ2-7,TRBV9,NA,NA
CASSSDRGVNEQYF,TGTGCCAGCAGCTCGGACAGGGGGGTCAACGAGCAGTACTTC,TRBJ2-7,TRBV7-9,NA,TRBD1
CSVERLLEQFF,TGCAGCGTTGAAAGGCTATTAGAGCAGTTCTTC,TRBJ2-1,TRBV29-1,many,NA
CASSRGGGRLNEQFF,TGTGCCAGCAGTCGGGGCGGGGGGCGCTTGAATGAGCAGTTCTTC,TRBJ2-1,TRBV6-2/TRBV6-3,NA,TRBD2